Detailed here is one TCR beta chain. The V and J ends lost 2 bases and 5 bases respectively, with 12 bases between them. This CDR3 spans 14 amino acids. Germline V gene sequence: CDR1 MNHEY, CDR2 SVGEGT. The sample belongs to a study of T cell responses to AZD1222 COVID-19 vaccine. Sequencing used immunoSEQ multiplex PCR; TCRdb keeps in-frame clones, though not all of them. The table lists more than 40,000 clones, less than 95% of them singletons. This receptor was obtained from an adult who received the AZD1222 COVID-19 vaccine. The chain carries TRBV6-2 or TRBV6-3 and TRBJ1-1; D is perhaps TRBD1 (6 bases). Material: peripheral blood, obtained 28 days after the second AZD1222 dose. This CDR3 is CASSYPGGGTEAFF. DNA of the CDR3: TGTGCCAGCAGTTACCCGGGAGGGGGGACTGAAGCTTTCTTT.